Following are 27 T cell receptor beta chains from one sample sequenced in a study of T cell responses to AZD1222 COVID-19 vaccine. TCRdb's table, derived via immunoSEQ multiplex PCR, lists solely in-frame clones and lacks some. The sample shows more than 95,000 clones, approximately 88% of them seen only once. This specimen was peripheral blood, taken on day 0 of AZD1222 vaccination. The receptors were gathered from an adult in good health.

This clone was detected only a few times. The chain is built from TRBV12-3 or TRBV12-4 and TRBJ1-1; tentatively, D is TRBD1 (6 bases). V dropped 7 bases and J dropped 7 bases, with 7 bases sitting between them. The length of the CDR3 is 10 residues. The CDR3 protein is CASIGGEAFF. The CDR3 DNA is TGTGCCAGCATAGGGGGTGAAGCTTTCTTT.

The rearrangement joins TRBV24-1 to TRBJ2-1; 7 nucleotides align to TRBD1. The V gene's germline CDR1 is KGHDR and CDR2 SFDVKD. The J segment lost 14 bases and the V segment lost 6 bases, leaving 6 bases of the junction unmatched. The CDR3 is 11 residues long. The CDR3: CATSSTGREFF. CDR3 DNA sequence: TGTGCCACCAGTTCGACAGGGCGGGAGTTCTTC.

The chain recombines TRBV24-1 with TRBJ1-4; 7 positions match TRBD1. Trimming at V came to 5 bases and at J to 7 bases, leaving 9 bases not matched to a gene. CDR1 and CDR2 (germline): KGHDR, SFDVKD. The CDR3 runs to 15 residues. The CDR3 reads CATSAKGALGEKLFF. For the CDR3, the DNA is TGTGCCACCAGTGCAAAGGGGGCTCTCGGTGAAAAACTGTTTTTT.

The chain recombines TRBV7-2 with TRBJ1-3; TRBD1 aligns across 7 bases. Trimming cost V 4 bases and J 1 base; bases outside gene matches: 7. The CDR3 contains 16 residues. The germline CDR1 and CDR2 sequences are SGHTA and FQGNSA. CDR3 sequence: CASSSLGTASGNTIYF. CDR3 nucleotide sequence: TGTGCCAGCAGCTCTCTCGGGACAGCATCTGGAAACACCATATATTTT.

DNA for the CDR3: TGCAGCGTCAGGGAGGGGGCCTATGGCTACACCTTC. Its translation is CSVREGAYGYTF. The chain combines TRBV29-1 with TRBJ1-2, with 7 bases aligning to TRBD1. J gave up 4 bases and V 6 bases, and 5 bases lay outside the gene matches. Germline V gene data show CDR1 as SQVTM and CDR2 as ANQGSEA. The CDR3 spans 12 residues.

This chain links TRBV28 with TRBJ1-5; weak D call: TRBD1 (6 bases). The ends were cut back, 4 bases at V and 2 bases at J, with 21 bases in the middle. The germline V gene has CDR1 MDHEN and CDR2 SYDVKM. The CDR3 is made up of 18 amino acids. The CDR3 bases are TGTGCCAGCAGTTCCGCACAATTGACAGGCGGCGGCAATCAGCCCCAGCATTTT. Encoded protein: CASSSAQLTGGGNQPQHF.

Here the CDR3 reads CASRPGIRTEAFF. CDR3 bases: TGTGCCAGCAGGCCAGGGATAAGAACTGAAGCTTTCTTT. The rearrangement uses TRBV28 and TRBJ1-1; possibly TRBD1 for D (5 bases). The CDR3 has 13 residues. From germline, CDR1 is MDHEN and CDR2 SYDVKM. V lost 6 bases, J lost 5 bases, and 13 bases lay in between.

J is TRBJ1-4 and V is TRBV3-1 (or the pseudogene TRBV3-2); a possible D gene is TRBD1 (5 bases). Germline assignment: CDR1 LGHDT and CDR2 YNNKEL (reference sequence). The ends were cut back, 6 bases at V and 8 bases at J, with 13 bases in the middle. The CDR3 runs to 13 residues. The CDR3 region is CASSGLKGEKLFF. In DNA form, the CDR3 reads TGTGCCAGCAGTGGGCTAAAGGGGGAAAAACTGTTTTTT.

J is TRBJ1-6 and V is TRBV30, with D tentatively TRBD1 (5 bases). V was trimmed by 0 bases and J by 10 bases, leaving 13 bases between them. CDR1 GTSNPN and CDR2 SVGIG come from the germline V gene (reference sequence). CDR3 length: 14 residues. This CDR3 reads CAWSVQQGRSPLHF. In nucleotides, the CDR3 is TGTGCCTGGAGTGTTCAGCAGGGTCGGTCACCCCTCCACTTT.

In DNA form, the CDR3 reads TGTGCCAGTAGCACTATGCACGGACAAGGGCGAACGGGAAACACCATATATTTT. It yields the protein CASSTMHGQGRTGNTIYF. J is TRBJ1-3 and V is TRBV19, with TRBD1 as a possible D gene (5 bases). This CDR3 spans 18 amino acids. CDR1 is LNHDA, CDR2 SQIVND, per germline (reference sequence). Trimming stripped 6 bases from V and 4 bases from J, with 25 bases between.

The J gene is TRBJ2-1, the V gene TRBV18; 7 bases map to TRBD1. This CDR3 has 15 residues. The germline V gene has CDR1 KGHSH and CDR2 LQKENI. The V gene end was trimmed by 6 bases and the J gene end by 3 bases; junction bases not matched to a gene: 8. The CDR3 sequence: CASSKTGALYNEQFF. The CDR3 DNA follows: TGTGCCAGCTCCAAAACAGGGGCCCTCTACAATGAGCAGTTCTTC.

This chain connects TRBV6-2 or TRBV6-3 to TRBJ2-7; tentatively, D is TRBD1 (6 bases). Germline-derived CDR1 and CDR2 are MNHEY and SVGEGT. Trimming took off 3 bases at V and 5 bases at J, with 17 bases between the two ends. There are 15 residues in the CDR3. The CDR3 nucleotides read TGTGCCAGCAGTTATAGTAGTGGGGGCGGCAACGAGCAGTACTTC. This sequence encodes CASSYSSGGGNEQYF.

This CDR3 reads CASTPGGKTGATNEKLFF. The CDR3 DNA follows: TGTGCCAGCACCCCAGGGGGAAAAACAGGAGCAACTAATGAAAAACTGTTTTTT. The chain is built from TRBV7-2 and TRBJ1-4; TRBD1 aligns across 7 bases. The CDR3 totals 18 residues. The J segment lost 0 bases and the V segment lost 7 bases, leaving 14 bases of the junction unmatched. Looked up from germline, CDR1 is SGHTA and CDR2 is FQGNSA.

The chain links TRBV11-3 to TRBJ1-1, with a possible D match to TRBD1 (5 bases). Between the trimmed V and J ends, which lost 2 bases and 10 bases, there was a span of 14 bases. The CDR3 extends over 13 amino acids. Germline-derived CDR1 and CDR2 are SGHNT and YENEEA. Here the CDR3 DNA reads TGTGCCAGCAGCTTACATGGCTGGGACTCAGCTTTCTTT. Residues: CASSLHGWDSAFF. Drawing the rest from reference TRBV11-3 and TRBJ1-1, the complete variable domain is EAGVVQSPRYKIIEKKQPVAFWCNPISGHNTLYWYLQNLGQGPELLIRYENEEAVDDSQLPKDRFSAERLKGVDSTLKIQPAELGDSAVYLCASSLHGWDSAFFGQGTRLTVV.

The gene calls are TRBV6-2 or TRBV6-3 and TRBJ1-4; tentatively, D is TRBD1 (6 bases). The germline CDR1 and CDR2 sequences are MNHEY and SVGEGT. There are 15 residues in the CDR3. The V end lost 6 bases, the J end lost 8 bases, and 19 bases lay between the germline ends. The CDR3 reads CASSPGGGGSEKLFF. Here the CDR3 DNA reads TGTGCCAGCAGCCCCGGCGGAGGGGGAAGCGAAAAACTGTTTTTT.

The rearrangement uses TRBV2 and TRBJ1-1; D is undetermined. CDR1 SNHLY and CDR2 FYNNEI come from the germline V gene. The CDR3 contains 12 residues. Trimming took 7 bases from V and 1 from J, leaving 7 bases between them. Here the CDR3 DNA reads TGTGCCAGCAATCCCAAGAACACTGAAGCTTTCTTT. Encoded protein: CASNPKNTEAFF.

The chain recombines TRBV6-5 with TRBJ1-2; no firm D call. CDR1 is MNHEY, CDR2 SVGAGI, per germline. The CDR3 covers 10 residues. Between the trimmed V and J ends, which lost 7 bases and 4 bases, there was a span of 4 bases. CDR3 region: CASNSYGYTF. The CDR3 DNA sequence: TGTGCCAGCAACAGCTATGGCTACACCTTC.

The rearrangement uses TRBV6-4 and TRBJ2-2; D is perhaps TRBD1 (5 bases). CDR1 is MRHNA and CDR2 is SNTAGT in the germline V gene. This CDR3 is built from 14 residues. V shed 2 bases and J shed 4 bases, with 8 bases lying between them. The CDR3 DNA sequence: TGTGCCAGCAGTGACGGGGCAGGCACCGGGGAGCTGTTTTTT. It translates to CASSDGAGTGELFF.

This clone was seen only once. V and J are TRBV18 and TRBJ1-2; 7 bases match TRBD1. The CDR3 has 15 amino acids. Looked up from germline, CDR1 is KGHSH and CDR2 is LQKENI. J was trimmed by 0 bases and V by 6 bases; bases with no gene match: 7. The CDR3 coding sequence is TGTGCCAGCTCCCCCTCTACAGGGGCTAACTATGGCTACACCTTC. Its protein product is CASSPSTGANYGYTF.

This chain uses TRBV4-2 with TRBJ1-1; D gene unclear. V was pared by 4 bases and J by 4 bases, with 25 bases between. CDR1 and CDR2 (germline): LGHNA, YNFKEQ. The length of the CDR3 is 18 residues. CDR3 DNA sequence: TGTGCCAGCAGCCGCGGGGAAGGACTTAGTGGCTCGTCCACTGAAGCTTTCTTT. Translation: CASSRGEGLSGSSTEAFF.

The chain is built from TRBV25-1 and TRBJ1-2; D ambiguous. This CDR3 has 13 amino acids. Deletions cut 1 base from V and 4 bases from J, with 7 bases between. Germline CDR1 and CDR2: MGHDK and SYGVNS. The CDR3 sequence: CASSEWNSYGYTF. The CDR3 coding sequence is TGTGCCAGCAGTGAATGGAACAGCTATGGCTACACCTTC.

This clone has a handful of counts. The chain's CDR3 is CASSLGDYHNEQFF. The CDR3 DNA is TGCGCCAGCAGCTTGGGGGACTACCACAATGAGCAGTTCTTC. The V gene is TRBV5-1, the J gene TRBJ2-1; 7 nucleotides match TRBD2. The germline gives CDR1 SGHRS, CDR2 YFSETQ. The CDR3 spans 14 residues. With V trimmed by 0 bases and J by 5 bases, 2 bases remained unmatched.

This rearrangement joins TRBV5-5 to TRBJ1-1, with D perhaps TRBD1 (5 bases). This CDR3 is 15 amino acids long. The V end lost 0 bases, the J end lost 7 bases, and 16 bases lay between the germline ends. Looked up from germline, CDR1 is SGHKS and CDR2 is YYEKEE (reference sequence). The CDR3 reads CASSLAAGTPYEAFF. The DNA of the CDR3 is TGTGCCAGCAGCTTGGCCGCCGGGACTCCCTATGAAGCTTTCTTT.

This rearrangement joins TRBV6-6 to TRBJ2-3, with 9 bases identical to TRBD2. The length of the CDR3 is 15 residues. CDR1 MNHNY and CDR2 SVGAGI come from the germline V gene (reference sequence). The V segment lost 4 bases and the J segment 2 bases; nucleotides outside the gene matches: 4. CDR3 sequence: CASSWLAGNTDTQYF. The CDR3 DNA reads TGTGCCAGCAGTTGGCTAGCGGGGAACACAGATACGCAGTATTTT.

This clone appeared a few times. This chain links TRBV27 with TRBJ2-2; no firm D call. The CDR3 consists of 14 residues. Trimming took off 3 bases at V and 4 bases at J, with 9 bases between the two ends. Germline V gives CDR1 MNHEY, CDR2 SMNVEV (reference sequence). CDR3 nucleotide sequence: TGTGCCAGCAGTTTGACGGAGATCACCGGGGAGCTGTTTTTT. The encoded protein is CASSLTEITGELFF.

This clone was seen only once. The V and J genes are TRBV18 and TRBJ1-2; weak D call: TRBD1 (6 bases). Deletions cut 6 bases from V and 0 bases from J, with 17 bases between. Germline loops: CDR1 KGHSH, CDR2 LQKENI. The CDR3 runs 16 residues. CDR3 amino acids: CASSPGHSQTNYGYTF. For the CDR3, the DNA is TGTGCCAGCTCGCCGGGACACTCCCAAACTAACTATGGCTACACCTTC. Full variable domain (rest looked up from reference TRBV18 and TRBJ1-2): NAGVMQNPRHLVRRRGQEARLRCSPMKGHSHVYWYRQLPEEGLKFMVYLQKENIIDESGMPKERFSAEFPKEGPSILRIQQVVRGDSAAYFCASSPGHSQTNYGYTFGSGTRLTVV.

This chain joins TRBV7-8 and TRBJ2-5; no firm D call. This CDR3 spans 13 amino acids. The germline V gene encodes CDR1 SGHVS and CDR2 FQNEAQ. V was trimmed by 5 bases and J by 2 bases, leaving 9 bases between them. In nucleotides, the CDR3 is TGTGCCAGCAGCCGCGACGGGCAAGAGACCCAGTACTTC. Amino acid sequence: CASSRDGQETQYF.